These 10 T cell receptor beta chains were sequenced from one sample in a study of shared clonotypes between healthy human individuals. Using immunoSEQ multiplex PCR, the repertoire was profiled, and TCRdb retains in-frame clones only, with some absent. Among 2 million to 2.5 million clones listed, 92% were seen once. Input material: naive CD4+ T cells from PBMCs. The sample's subset: CD45RA+ positively selected. These TCRs come from a man younger than 35 in good health. Some clones in this sample may be carry-over from other donors' samples.

V and J are TRBV28 and TRBJ2-7; no reliable D call. The length of the CDR3 is 11 residues. Trimming stripped 8 bases from V and 6 bases from J, with 11 bases between. CDR1 is MDHEN and CDR2 is SYDVKM in the germline V gene. The chain's CDR3 is CASPPEREQYF. The CDR3 coding sequence is TGTGCCAGCCCACCAGAACGCGAGCAGTACTTC.

This clone was seen once. This chain uses TRBV29-1 with TRBJ1-2; D gene uncertain. Trimming cost V 1 base and J 0 bases, with 9 bases left between them. Germline CDR1 and CDR2: SQVTM and ANQGSEA. There are 14 residues in the CDR3. This CDR3 is CSVEVGPPNYGYTF. CDR3 DNA: TGCAGCGTTGAAGTGGGTCCCCCTAACTATGGCTACACCTTC.

This clone was seen a single time. The chain joins TRBV30 to TRBJ2-1; D may be TRBD1 or TRBD2 (6 bases each). The ends were cut back, 5 bases at V and 0 bases at J, with 8 bases in the middle. The CDR3 has 13 residues. Germline V gene lookup returns CDR1 GTSNPN and CDR2 SVGIG (reference sequence). This CDR3 reads CAWGGLSYNEQFF. CDR3 nucleotides: TGTGCCTGGGGGGGGCTCTCCTACAATGAGCAGTTCTTC.

V is TRBV19 and J is TRBJ2-2; D is unresolved. This CDR3 contains 15 residues. Germline assignment: CDR1 LNHDA and CDR2 SQIVND (reference sequence). V was cut by 9 bases and J by 0 bases, with 14 bases left in between. The CDR3 reads CASHLGGTNTGELFF. The CDR3 nucleotides are TGTGCCAGCCATCTGGGCGGAACGAACACCGGGGAGCTGTTTTTT. The whole variable domain, filled in from reference TRBV19 and TRBJ2-2, reads DGGITQSPKYLFRKEGQNVTLSCEQNLNHDAMYWYRQDPGQGLRLIYYSQIVNDFQKGDIAEGYSVSREKKESFPLTVTSAQKNPTAFYLCASHLGGTNTGELFFGEGSRLTVL.

About this clone: Other DNA sequences from this sample encode an identical CDR3 as well. The rearrangement links TRBV18 to TRBJ2-7; D might be TRBD1 (6 bases). The CDR3 runs 12 residues. Per the germline V gene, CDR1 is KGHSH and CDR2 is LQKENI. V lost 3 bases and J 4 bases, leaving 7 bases between the germline ends. CDR3 coding DNA: TGTGCCAGCTCACCGACAGGATACGAGCAGTACTTC. This codes for CASSPTGYEQYF. The full variable domain, with the rest looked up from reference TRBV18 and TRBJ2-7, is NAGVMQNPRHLVRRRGQEARLRCSPMKGHSHVYWYRQLPEEGLKFMVYLQKENIIDESGMPKERFSAEFPKEGPSILRIQQVVRGDSAAYFCASSPTGYEQYFGPGTRLTVT.

The J gene is TRBJ2-5, the V gene TRBV6-6, with TRBD2 identical over 11 bases. The DNA end is a closer match to TRBJ2-7, so the J assignment may be wrong. Germline CDR1 MNHNY, CDR2 SVGAGI (reference sequence). The CDR3 covers 15 residues. The CDR3 region has the DNA TGTGCCAGCACCGACCCAACTAGCGGGAGAGGCGAGCAGTACTTC. Translating it yields CASTDPTSGRGEQYF.

The chain carries TRBV28 and TRBJ1-5; D may be TRBD1 (6 bases). Trimming shortened V by 7 bases and J by 11 bases, and 21 bases separated the two germline ends. Germline CDR1 reads MDHEN; CDR2 reads SYDVKM. This CDR3 has 14 residues. DNA of the CDR3: TGTGCCAGCAATCAAGGGGGGAGGAGTTCGGCCCAGCATTTT. It yields the protein CASNQGGRSSAQHF.

This chain connects TRBV11-1 to TRBJ2-3, with a tentative D call TRBD2 (5 bases). The CDR3 sequence is 15 residues long. Germline loops: CDR1 SGHAT, CDR2 FQDESV (reference sequence). Trimming removed 2 bases from V and 2 bases from J, with 11 bases in between. The CDR3 sequence: CASSLIPGDTDTQYF. CDR3 DNA: TGTGCCAGCAGCTTAATCCCCGGGGACACAGATACGCAGTATTTT.

The chain joins TRBV19 to TRBJ1-2; the match to TRBD1 covers 8 bases. Germline CDR1 LNHDA, CDR2 SQIVND (reference sequence). V was pared by 8 bases and J by 4 bases, with 9 bases of the junction left unmatched. This CDR3 is 14 amino acids long. The CDR3 coding sequence is TGTGCCAGTGCGGGGCAGGGGGCTGGCTATGGCTACACCTTC. This codes for CASAGQGAGYGYTF.

This clone was observed once. This rearrangement joins TRBV11-1 to TRBJ2-3; 8 nucleotides line up with TRBD2. This CDR3 has 14 amino acids. V was clipped by 5 bases and J by 0 bases; unmatched bases: 1. Germline V gene sequence: CDR1 SGHAT, CDR2 FQDESV (reference sequence). The CDR3 loop reads CASSASGSTDTQYF. CDR3 in DNA: TGTGCCAGCAGCGCTAGCGGGAGCACAGATACGCAGTATTTT.